Sequencing of this T cell receptor (beta chain) was carried out in a study of regulatory T cells in long-lasting Graves disease (dated by TCRdb to the early 2020s). Concerning the study at large: Antithyroid drugs had been taken for less than 3 months by newly diagnosed Graves' disease patients. Persistent Graves' disease patients were compared with newly diagnosed Graves' disease patients by peripheral blood TCR sequencing and RNA sequencing. TCR sequencing covered some 13 persistent and around 20 newly diagnosed Graves' disease patients, around 33 samples in total. The study took place in China and was registered as a clinical trial. The study at large found these results: Compared with newly diagnosed patients, patients with persistent Graves' disease had lower TCR Shannon entropy and fewer highly expanded clones, which suggests clonal expansion. Persistent patients shared more public clonotypes among themselves (around 2,500) than newly diagnosed patients did (approximately 970). Preferential use of TRBV28, TRBJ1-2 and TRBJ2-5 was observed in persistent disease, whereas TRBV20-1 and TRBJ2-1 were favored in newly diagnosed disease. Because the primary lesion, thyroid tissue, could not be accessed, the study looked at peripheral blood alone. The small sample size was acknowledged by the authors as a limitation that may reduce accuracy. Only the TCR beta chain was sequenced and analyzed.

This clonotype was picked up many times. Its recognized antigen is unknown. An end of the junction differs from the germline gene, which may be a read error. The time point label here, explained by the study, means: newly diagnosed GD, antithyroid drugs for less than 3 months. For both TCR sequencing and RNA sequencing, RNA was extracted from PBMCs using TRIzol. Graves' disease was diagnosed according to American Thyroid Association guidelines. Patients were recruited from an endocrinology department in Xi'an, China. Each patient gave about 8.1 milliliters of peripheral blood, collected in an EDTA anticoagulant tube. Ficoll Paque Plus density gradient separation was used to isolate PBMCs, and no further T cell sorting was performed. An Agilent 2100 Bioanalyzer and agarose gel were used to check RNA quality, and a NanoDrop 2000 was used to measure RNA concentration. Taken from cysteine to phenylalanine, the CDR3 has 15 residues. CDR3 DNA only is kept here, 45 bases in frame from base 1.

The library was built by means of multiplex PCR. This sample was sequenced with an Illumina HiSeq 4000. TCR beta libraries were built with iRepertoire HTBI primers and Arm-PCR amplification of CDR3 regions. PCR products were gel purified before sequencing. Per the original workflow: Across samples, approximately 68 TRBV and 15 or so TRBJ segments were identified and used for gene usage analysis of CDR3 amino acid clonotypes. Filtered high-quality paired reads were merged into contigs using COPE and FqMerger. BLAST was used to align contigs to the IMGT TRBV, TRBD and TRBJ reference genes, and CDR3 was defined following IMGT. Any clonotype with a frequency above 0.1% was classified as a highly expanded clone. Shannon entropy was used to measure repertoire diversity, and the Gini coefficient was used to measure V-J evenness. Clonotypes shared by more than one individual were considered public. The raw public reads went through TCRdb reprocessing: fastp at Q25, MiXCR clone calling, in-frame beta chains kept. A single entry per CDR3 protein holds the most common genes and DNA from its merged rows. These V and J calls rely on TCRdb rather than the paper's analysis. Counted in this sample were 620,000 or so distinct CDR3 sequences; around 17% of them appeared once. Around 19% of the sample rests with the top ten.

These same records also appear under a second study, on T cells in Graves' hyperthyroidism and ophthalmopathy. The second study's paper adds: Graves' hyperthyroidism was defined as stable when no progression to ophthalmopathy occurred over 18 months of follow-up. Hyperthyroidism patients were aged 18 to 65 years and newly diagnosed, with disease duration of less than 2 months. Exclusion was applied to patients with uncontrolled infections, other autoimmune diseases, pregnancy or lactation. Diagnoses were based on clinical symptoms, serum thyroxine and TRAb, thyroid ultrasound and orbital computed tomography. The TCR CDR3 was subjected to a first round of RT-PCR using the HTBI primer set and the Qiagen OneStep RT-PCR kit. Blood samples also contained most of the expanded thyroid clonotypes (frequency above 0.001), which suggests that blood repertoires may reflect thyroid immune responses. A model built on a 13 V-J signature distinguished ophthalmopathy from stable hyperthyroidism, reaching about 88% sensitivity and around 82% specificity in cross-validation and 80%/75% in testing. In validation, the model predicted progression to ophthalmopathy a median of about 6 months before onset, with roughly 71% sensitivity and around 76% specificity. TCR V-J signatures able to tell the groups apart were searched for in a discovery cohort of 100 or so patients, of whom about 40 had Graves' ophthalmopathy and roughly 59 had stable Graves' hyperthyroidism. Prospective prediction of ophthalmopathy was tested in an independent validation cohort consisting of 18 hyperthyroidism patients and approximately 16 patients who later progressed to ophthalmopathy. The 100 or so discovery patients were randomly divided into training and test sets at a 7:3 ratio. In addition, the study compared T-cell repertoires in thyroid tissue and in blood from several Graves' hyperthyroidism patients. After blood sampling, hyperthyroidism patients were treated with methimazole at a starting dose of 30 mg daily, and ophthalmopathy patients were treated with high-dose intravenous methylprednisolone. Libraries were constructed in a second round of multiplex PCR, after which size selection and purification were carried out. Sequencing of the libraries was done on an Illumina HiSeq2000 using paired-end 100 bp reads. SOAPnuke was used to process the raw data, with reads discarded if the reads contained adapters or uncalled bases, had a mean Phred below 15, or lacked an exact constant-primer or identifier match. High-quality paired reads were merged with COPE v1.2.5, and unique nucleotide sequences were defined as clonotypes. Clonotypes were aligned to IMGT TRBV, TRBD and TRBJ reference segments using MiTCR v1.1. Analysis was restricted to V-J combinations with a frequency above 0.0001, which covered roughly 99% of repertoires. A TCS score was defined as the ratio of F50 (clonal expansion) to E x V (chaos), with BLOSUM62-based TCRdist applied between CDR3 peptides within each V-J. Welch's t-statistics and random forest reduced fewer than 550 V-J features to 10 to 15, which were used in a naive Bayes classifier (R e1071). Sample size was not statistically predetermined, and blinding of investigators to group allocation was not performed. The paper describes TCR Vbeta CDR3 sequencing of 130 to 150 peripheral blood samples, made up of approximately 40 ophthalmopathy patients, some 76 hyperthyroidism patients and roughly 17 progressor patients.

The sequence came from a woman younger than 45 with Graves disease. Donor details come from another sample of the same person, matched by shared clones. The starting material was peripheral blood mononuclear cells (PBMCs), obtained at new diagnosis, from a patient treated with antithyroid drugs. The chain uses TRBV12-3 or TRBV12-4 and TRBJ2-7; TRBD1 fits 7 bases in the junction. The CDR3 here reads CASSLGGSSSYEQYF. The nucleotide sequence reads TGTGCCAGCAGCTTAGGGGGCTCGAGCTCCTACGAGCAGTACTTC.